This T cell receptor (beta chain) was captured in a study of blood T cell repertoires in COVID-19. Study background: Samples of COVID-19 (acute and convalescent) were obtained from the United States, Italy and Spain.

This clone was found a few times. Additional DNA sequences in this sample encode the identical CDR3. Germline CDR1 LNHDA, CDR2 SQIVND (reference sequence). V dropped 0 bases and J dropped 1; count of bases not matched to a gene: 0. This CDR3 has 15 amino acids. In the study's own analysis: For nucleated cells, counts were estimated from reference gene primer amplification. Profiled with immunoSEQ multiplex PCR; TCRdb holds only in-frame clones, not every one. V, J and clone size reflect that table, while D and trimming were determined from the DNA. The data hold under 250,000 clones, with 65% to 90% observed a single time.

Sequencing used peripheral blood. V gene TRBV19 combines with J gene TRBJ1-5; 7 positions match TRBD1. The origin of this receptor is a woman aged 70-85 years with COVID-19, enrolled during active disease. For the CDR3, the DNA is TGTGCCAGTAGTATAGACAGGGGGAGCAATCAGCCCCAGCATTTT. It is translated as CASSIDRGSNQPQHF.